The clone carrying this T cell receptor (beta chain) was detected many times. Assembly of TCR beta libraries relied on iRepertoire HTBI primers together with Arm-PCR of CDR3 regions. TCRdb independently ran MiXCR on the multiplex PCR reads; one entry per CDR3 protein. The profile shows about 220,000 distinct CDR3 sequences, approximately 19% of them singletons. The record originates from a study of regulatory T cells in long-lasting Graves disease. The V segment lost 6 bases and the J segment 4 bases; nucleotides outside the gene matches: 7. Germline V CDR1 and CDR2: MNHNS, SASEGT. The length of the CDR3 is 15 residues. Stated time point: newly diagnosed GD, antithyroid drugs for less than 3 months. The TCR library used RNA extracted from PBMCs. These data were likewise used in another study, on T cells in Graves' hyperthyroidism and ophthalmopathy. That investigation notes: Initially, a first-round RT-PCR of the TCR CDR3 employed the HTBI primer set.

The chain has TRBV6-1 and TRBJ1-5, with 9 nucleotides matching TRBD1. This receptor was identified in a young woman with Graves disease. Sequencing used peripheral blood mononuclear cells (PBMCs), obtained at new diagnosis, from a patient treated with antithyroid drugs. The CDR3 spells CASRMDRGKNQPQHF. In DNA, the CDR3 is TGTGCCAGCAGAATGGACAGGGGCAAGAATCAGCCCCAGCATTTT.